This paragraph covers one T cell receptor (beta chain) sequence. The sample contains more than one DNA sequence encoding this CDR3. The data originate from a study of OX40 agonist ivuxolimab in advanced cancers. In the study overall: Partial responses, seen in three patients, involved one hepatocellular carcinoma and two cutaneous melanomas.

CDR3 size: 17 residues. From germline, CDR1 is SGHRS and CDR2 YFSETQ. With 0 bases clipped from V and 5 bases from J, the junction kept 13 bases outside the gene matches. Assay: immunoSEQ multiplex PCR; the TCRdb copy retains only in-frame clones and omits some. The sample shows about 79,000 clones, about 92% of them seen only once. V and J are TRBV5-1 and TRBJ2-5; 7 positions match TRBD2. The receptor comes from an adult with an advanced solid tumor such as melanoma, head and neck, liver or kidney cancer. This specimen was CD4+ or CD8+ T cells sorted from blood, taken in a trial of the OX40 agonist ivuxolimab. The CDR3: CASSLGLAAGYEETQYF. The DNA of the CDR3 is TGCGCCAGCAGCTTGGGCCTCGCAGCGGGGTACGAGGAGACCCAGTACTTC. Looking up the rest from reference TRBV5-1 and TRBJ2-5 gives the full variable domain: KAGVTQTPRYLIKTRGQQVTLSCSPISGHRSVSWYQQTPGQGLQFLFEYFSETQRNKGNFPGRFSGRQFSNSRSEMNVSTLELGDSALYLCASSLGLAAGYEETQYFGPGTRLLVL.